This T cell receptor beta chain was retrieved from a study of blood T cells in healthy people across ages. This clonotype occurred a few times. It was with a sample-barcoded 5' primer and a J-beta primer mix that a second PCR of roughly 6 to 11 cycles was run. MiXCR, applied by TCRdb to the 5' RACE reads, yields one record per CDR3 protein. Of around 520,000 distinct CDR3 sequences listed, about 27% are singletons. Germline V lookup: CDR1 SGHTA, CDR2 FQGNSA. Trimming stripped 5 bases from V and 10 bases from J, with 21 bases between. CDR3 length: 15 amino acids. A further study also used this sample, focusing on T cells of mothers and their children.

The sequence was collected from a boy aged 2 to 10 in good health. V is TRBV7-2 and J is TRBJ1-3, with D maybe TRBD1 (5 bases). The specimen was blood. CDR3 protein: CASSPLSMGVGTIYF. The CDR3 DNA reads as TGTGCCAGCAGCCCTCTCTCGATGGGGGTTGGGACCATATATTTT.